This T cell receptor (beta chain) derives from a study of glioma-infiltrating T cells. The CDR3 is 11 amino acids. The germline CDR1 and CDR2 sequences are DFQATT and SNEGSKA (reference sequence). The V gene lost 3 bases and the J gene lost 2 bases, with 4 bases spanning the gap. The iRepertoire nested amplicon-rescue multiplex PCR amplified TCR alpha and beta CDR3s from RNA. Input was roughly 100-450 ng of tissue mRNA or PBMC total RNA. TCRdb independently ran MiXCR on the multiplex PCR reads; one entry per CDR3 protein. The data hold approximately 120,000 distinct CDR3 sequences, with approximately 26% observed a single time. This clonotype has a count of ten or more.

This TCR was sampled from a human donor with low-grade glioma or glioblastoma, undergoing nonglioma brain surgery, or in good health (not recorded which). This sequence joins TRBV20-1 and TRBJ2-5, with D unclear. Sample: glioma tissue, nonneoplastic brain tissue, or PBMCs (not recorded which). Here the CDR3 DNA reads TGCAGTGCTAGCAGTCAAGAGACCCAGTACTTC. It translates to CSASSQETQYF.